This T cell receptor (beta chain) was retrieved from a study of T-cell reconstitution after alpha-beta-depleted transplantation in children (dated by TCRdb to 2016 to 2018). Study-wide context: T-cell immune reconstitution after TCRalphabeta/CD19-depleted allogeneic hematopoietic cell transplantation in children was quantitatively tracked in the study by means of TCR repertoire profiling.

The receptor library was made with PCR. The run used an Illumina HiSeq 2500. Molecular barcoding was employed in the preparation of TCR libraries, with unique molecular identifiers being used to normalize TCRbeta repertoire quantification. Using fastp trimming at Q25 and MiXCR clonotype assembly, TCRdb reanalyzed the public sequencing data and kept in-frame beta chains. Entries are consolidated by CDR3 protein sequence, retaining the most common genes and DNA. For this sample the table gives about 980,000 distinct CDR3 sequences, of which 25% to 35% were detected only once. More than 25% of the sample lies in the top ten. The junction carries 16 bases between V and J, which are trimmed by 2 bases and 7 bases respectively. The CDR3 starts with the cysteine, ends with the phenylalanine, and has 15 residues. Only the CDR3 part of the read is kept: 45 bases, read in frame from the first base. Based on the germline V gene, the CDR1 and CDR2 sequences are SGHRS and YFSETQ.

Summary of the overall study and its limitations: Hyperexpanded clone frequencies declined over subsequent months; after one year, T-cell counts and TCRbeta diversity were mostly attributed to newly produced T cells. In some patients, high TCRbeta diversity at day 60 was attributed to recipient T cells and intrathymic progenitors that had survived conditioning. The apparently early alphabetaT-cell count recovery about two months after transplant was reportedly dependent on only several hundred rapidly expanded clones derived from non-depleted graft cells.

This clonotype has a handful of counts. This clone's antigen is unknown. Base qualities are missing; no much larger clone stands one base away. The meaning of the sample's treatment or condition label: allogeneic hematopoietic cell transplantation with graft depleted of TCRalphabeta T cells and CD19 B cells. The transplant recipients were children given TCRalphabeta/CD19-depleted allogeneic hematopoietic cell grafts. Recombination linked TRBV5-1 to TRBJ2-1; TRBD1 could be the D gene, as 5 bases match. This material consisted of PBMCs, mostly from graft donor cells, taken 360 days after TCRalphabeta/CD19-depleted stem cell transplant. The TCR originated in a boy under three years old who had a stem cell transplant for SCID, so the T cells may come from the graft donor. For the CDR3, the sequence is CASSLGDTLKNEQFF. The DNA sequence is TGCGCCAGCAGCTTAGGGGATACGCTTAAGAATGAGCAGTTCTTC.